This T cell receptor (beta chain) was sequenced for a study of T cell responses to AZD1222 COVID-19 vaccine. Overall study results and limits: Across spike, vaccine-associated CD4 TCRs were found, dominant at 160-218 and 743-854. Donors were mostly white British, more females; clonal diversity possibly underestimated.

Sequencing used immunoSEQ multiplex PCR; TCRdb keeps in-frame clones, though not all of them. Here the sample spans about 150,000 clones, roughly 89% being singletons. V lost 2 bases to trimming and J lost 1 base, with 8 bases between them. Germline lookup yields CDR1 GTSNPN and CDR2 SVGIG (reference sequence). The CDR3 length is 13 residues. As regards this clone: Antigen: not known.

The sample here was peripheral blood, taken 28 days after the second AZD1222 dose. V and J are TRBV30 and TRBJ1-1; D ambiguous. The sequence came from an adult who received the AZD1222 COVID-19 vaccine. The DNA for the CDR3 is TGTGCCTGGAGTATATCACCGAACACTGAAGCTTTCTTT. Its protein is CAWSISPNTEAFF. The full variable domain, with the rest looked up from reference TRBV30 and TRBJ1-1, is SQTIHQWPATLVQPVGSPLSLECTVEGTSNPNLYWYRQAAGRGLQLLFYSVGIGQISSEVPQNLSASRPQDRQFILSSKKLLLSDSGFYLCAWSISPNTEAFFGQGTRLTVV.